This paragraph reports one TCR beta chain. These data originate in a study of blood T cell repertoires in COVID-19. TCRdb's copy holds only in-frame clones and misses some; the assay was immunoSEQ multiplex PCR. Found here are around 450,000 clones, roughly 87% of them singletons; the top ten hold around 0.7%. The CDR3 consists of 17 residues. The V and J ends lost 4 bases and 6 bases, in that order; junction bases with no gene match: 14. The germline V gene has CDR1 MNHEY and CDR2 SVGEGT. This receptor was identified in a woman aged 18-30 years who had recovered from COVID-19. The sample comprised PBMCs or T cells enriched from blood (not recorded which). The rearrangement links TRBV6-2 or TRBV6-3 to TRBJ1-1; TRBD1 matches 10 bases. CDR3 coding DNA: TGTGCCAGCAGTTTATTCACCACGGGACAGGGGAAGGCTGAAGCTTTCTTT. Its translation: CASSLFTTGQGKAEAFF.